The next 16 T cell receptor beta chains were all read from a single sample in a study of blood T cell repertoires in COVID-19. Some clones are missing from TCRdb's copy, which holds only in-frame ones; the method was immunoSEQ multiplex PCR. This table has about 170,000 clones, over 75% appearing once. What was sequenced was PBMCs or T cells enriched from blood (not recorded which). These receptors all stem from a woman under 30 who had recovered from COVID-19.

The chain recombines TRBV21-1 with TRBJ2-1; the table calls TRBD1, which could not be checked here. TRBV21-1 is recorded as a pseudogene. The CDR3 spans 15 residues. The CDR3: CASSKLTGDYNEQFF. The CDR3 DNA is TGTGCCAGCAGCAAATTGACAGGGGATTACAATGAGCAGTTCTTC.

V usage is TRBV29-1 and J usage is TRBJ1-2; the match to TRBD1 covers 8 bases. V dropped 7 bases and J dropped 10; count of bases not matched to a gene: 11. Germline CDR1 is SQVTM and CDR2 is ANQGSEA. The CDR3 consists of 12 residues. The CDR3 reads CSAGGDRRIYTF. DNA of the CDR3: TGCAGCGCTGGCGGGGACAGGAGGATCTACACCTTC.

The genes are TRBV6-4 and TRBJ2-7, with 14 bases identical to TRBD2. V lost 8 bases, J lost 1 base, and 13 bases stayed unmatched. This CDR3 is built from 18 residues. The V gene's germline CDR1 is MRHNA and CDR2 SNTAGT. CDR3 coding DNA: TGTGCCAGCTACGCCGGGACTAGCGGGAGTTCGTGGTCCTACGAGCAGTACTTC. It specifies CASYAGTSGSSWSYEQYF.

The chain links TRBV4-1 to TRBJ2-7; 9 bases line up with TRBD2. There are 16 residues in the CDR3. The germline CDR1 and CDR2 sequences are MGHRA and YSYEKL. The V gene end was trimmed by 3 bases and the J gene end by 3 bases; junction bases not matched to a gene: 9. CDR3 loop: CASSQPGSGRFYEQYF. The CDR3 DNA follows: TGCGCCAGCAGCCAGCCCGGAAGCGGGAGGTTCTACGAGCAGTACTTC.

As to this clone: Within the sample, other DNA sequences also encode this same CDR3. The chain employs TRBV6-1 and TRBJ2-7; 7 nucleotides agree with TRBD2. This CDR3 has 15 amino acids. Germline lookup yields CDR1 MNHNS and CDR2 SASEGT. The ends lost 1 base at V and 4 bases at J; junction bases unmatched: 7. Here the CDR3 reads CASSEEGGTRYEQYF. CDR3 DNA sequence: TGTGCCAGCAGTGAAGAGGGAGGGACTCGATACGAGCAGTACTTC.

The gene calls are TRBV7-6 and TRBJ2-1; 8 positions agree with TRBD2. CDR3 length: 15 residues. CDR1 SGHVS and CDR2 FNYEAQ come from the germline V gene. The junction had 5 bases not matched to a gene; V was cut back by 2 bases and J by 5 bases. CDR3 sequence: CASSLSGSPDNEQFF. The CDR3 region has the DNA TGTGCCAGCAGCTTAAGCGGGAGTCCCGACAATGAGCAGTTCTTC. Combining the CDR3 with reference TRBV7-6 and TRBJ2-1 gives the whole variable domain GAGVSQSPRYKVTKRGQDVALRCDPISGHVSLYWYRQALGQGPEFLTYFNYEAQQDKSGLPNDRFSAERPEGSISTLTIQRTEQRDSAMYRCASSLSGSPDNEQFFGPGTRLTVL.

In nucleotides, the CDR3 is TGTGCCAGCAGCATCTCAGGGGAGAGGCTGTTTTTT. Protein product: CASSISGERLFF. The V and J genes are TRBV3-1 (or the pseudogene TRBV3-2) and TRBJ2-2, with TRBD1 as a possible D gene (6 bases). The CDR3 extends over 12 amino acids. The ends were cut back, 5 bases at V and 13 bases at J, with 14 bases in the middle. Germline loops: CDR1 LGHDT, CDR2 YNNKEL (reference sequence).

V gene TRBV4-1 combines with J gene TRBJ2-3; TRBD2 aligns across 12 bases. Germline CDR1 MGHRA, CDR2 YSYEKL. The trim removed 7 bases at V and 0 bases at J, leaving 17 bases unmatched. The CDR3 consists of 20 residues. The CDR3 DNA is TGCGCCAGCACCCTACAGATAAGTGGACTAGCGGGAACGAGCACAGATACGCAGTATTTT. It encodes CASTLQISGLAGTSTDTQYF.

The chain combines TRBV28 with TRBJ1-2; 8 bases line up with TRBD1. J lost 7 bases, V lost 5 bases, and 3 bases had no gene match. This CDR3 has 12 amino acids. Per germline, CDR1 MDHEN and CDR2 SYDVKM. CDR3 nucleotide sequence: TGTGCCAGCAGTCGACAGGGGTTTGGCTACACCTTC. It encodes CASSRQGFGYTF.

The chain employs TRBV7-2 and TRBJ2-1; possibly TRBD2 for D (6 bases). The CDR3 runs to 13 residues. V lost 6 bases and J lost 5, with 11 bases in between. Germline CDR1 is SGHTA and CDR2 is FQGNSA. The CDR3 DNA follows: TGTGCCAGCAGGGTCCGGGAGAACAATGAGCAGTTCTTC. Residues: CASRVRENNEQFF.

The rearrangement joins TRBV4-2 to TRBJ2-4, with a possible D match to TRBD2 (5 bases). The CDR3 runs to 21 residues. CDR1 LGHNA and CDR2 YNFKEQ come from the germline V gene. V was pared by 1 base and J by 0 bases, with 25 bases between. This CDR3 reads CASSQGMVARKESEAKNIQYF. CDR3 coding DNA: TGTGCCAGCAGCCAAGGGATGGTAGCGAGAAAAGAAAGCGAAGCCAAAAACATTCAGTACTTC.

V usage is TRBV5-4 and J usage is TRBJ2-5, with 8 bases aligning to TRBD1. The CDR3 is 13 amino acids. Germline V gene sequence: CDR1 SGHNT, CDR2 YYREEE (reference sequence). With 8 bases clipped from V and 1 base from J, the junction kept 4 bases outside the gene matches. CDR3 in DNA: TGTGCCAGTAGCACAGGGGGCCAAGAGACCCAGTACTTC. This encodes CASSTGGQETQYF.

The chain carries TRBV30 and TRBJ2-1; a weak D match, TRBD2 (5 bases). The V gene's germline CDR1 is GTSNPN and CDR2 SVGIG (reference sequence). The ends were cut back, 4 bases at V and 7 bases at J, with 20 bases in the middle. CDR3 length: 15 amino acids. The CDR3 DNA reads as TGTGCCTGGACCCAGGAGGCCCCCCCCCAAAATGAGCAGTTCTTC. Its translation: CAWTQEAPPQNEQFF.

The chain couples TRBV7-9 to TRBJ1-4; 9 bases agree with TRBD1. CDR1 SEHNR and CDR2 FQNEAQ come from the germline V gene (reference sequence). The CDR3 totals 16 residues. V gave up 5 bases and J gave up 5 bases; unmatched junction bases: 9. The CDR3 nucleotides read TGTGCCAGCAGCCCAGTTCAAGGGACAGGGAATGAAAAACTGTTTTTT. This encodes CASSPVQGTGNEKLFF.

In its sample, this clone was seen a few times. The J gene is TRBJ2-7, the V gene TRBV15; 10 bases fit TRBD2. Per germline, CDR1 LNHNV and CDR2 YYDKDF (reference sequence). CDR3 length: 16 amino acids. The V gene end was trimmed by 0 bases and the J gene end by 2 bases; junction bases not matched to a gene: 4. In DNA, the CDR3 is TGTGCCACCAGCAGAGAAGGACTAGCGGAGACCTACGAGCAGTACTTC. This translates into CATSREGLAETYEQYF.

The chain recombines TRBV11-3 with TRBJ2-3; 7 bases are a match to TRBD2. Trimming took 4 bases from V and 5 from J; bases not matched to a gene: 6. The germline V gene encodes CDR1 SGHNT and CDR2 YENEEA. This CDR3 is built from 14 residues. The CDR3 region is CASSSRLAGDTQYF. Written as DNA, the CDR3 is TGTGCCAGCAGCTCCCGACTAGCCGGAGATACGCAGTATTTT.